The 32 T cell receptor beta chains below were found in one sample sequenced in a study of blood T cell repertoires in COVID-19. Assay used: immunoSEQ multiplex PCR; TCRdb lists only in-frame clones, some missing. Of about 100,000 clones in the sample, 86% are singletons; the top ten hold less than 3.5%. The specimen was PBMCs or T cells enriched from blood (not recorded which). The receptors derive from a woman in her forties or fifties who had recovered from COVID-19.

V and J are TRBV5-1 and TRBJ2-3, with D tentatively TRBD2 (5 bases). The CDR3 length is 15 residues. CDR1 is SGHRS, CDR2 YFSETQ, per germline. Trimming pared 1 base from V and 0 bases from J, leaving 9 bases between. CDR3 nucleotides: TGCGCCAGCAGCTTGAAGCGGAGTAGCACAGATACGCAGTATTTT. It is translated as CASSLKRSSTDTQYF.

This chain connects TRBV3-1 (or the pseudogene TRBV3-2) to TRBJ2-7, with 9 bases fitting TRBD1. Germline loops: CDR1 LGHDT, CDR2 YNNKEL (reference sequence). CDR3 length equals 18 residues. V dropped 4 bases and J dropped 1; count of bases not matched to a gene: 14. This CDR3 is CASSPMLSSGQGSYEQYF. The CDR3, as DNA: TGTGCCAGCAGCCCAATGCTCAGTTCAGGACAGGGGTCCTACGAGCAGTACTTC.

V is TRBV12-3 or TRBV12-4 and J is TRBJ2-7; D unclear. This CDR3 has 12 amino acids. V was cut by 3 bases and J by 3 bases, with 6 bases left in between. The CDR3 protein is CASSFLGYEQYF. The CDR3 coding sequence is TGTGCCAGCAGTTTTCTCGGCTACGAGCAGTACTTC.

The chain recombines TRBV12-5 with TRBJ1-5; 8 nucleotides align to TRBD1. J was trimmed by 3 bases and V by 6 bases; bases with no gene match: 7. CDR3 length: 15 amino acids. Germline V CDR1 and CDR2: LGHNT, FRNRAP. The CDR3 spells CASGPGQESNQPQHF. CDR3 sequence (DNA): TGTGCTAGTGGCCCGGGACAGGAGTCCAATCAGCCCCAGCATTTT.

The chain combines TRBV20-1 with TRBJ1-5, with TRBD1 matching 9 bases. The J segment lost 2 bases and the V segment lost 3 bases, leaving 2 bases of the junction unmatched. Germline assignment: CDR1 DFQATT and CDR2 SNEGSKA (reference sequence). The CDR3 totals 14 residues. CDR3 nucleotides: TGCAGTGCTAGTGGGGACAGGGGCAATCAGCCCCAGCATTTT. It encodes CSASGDRGNQPQHF.

V and J are TRBV7-9 and TRBJ1-1, with D perhaps matching TRBD1 (6 bases). CDR3 length: 15 amino acids. The V end was cut by 1 base, the J end by 6 bases, with 15 bases between. Germline V gene lookup returns CDR1 SEHNR and CDR2 FQNEAQ (reference sequence). The DNA for the CDR3 is TGTGCCAGCAGCTTAGGAGGGGGAGATCGGGCTGAAGCTTTCTTT. It is translated as CASSLGGGDRAEAFF.

The gene calls are TRBV27 and TRBJ2-7, with 8 nucleotides matching TRBD2. CDR1 MNHEY and CDR2 SMNVEV come from the germline V gene (reference sequence). This CDR3 spans 15 amino acids. With V trimmed by 4 bases and J by 7 bases, 12 bases remained unmatched. The CDR3 DNA is TGTGCCAGCAGTTCCTCTAGCGGGTCCTTTCGAGAGCAGTACTTC. Amino acids: CASSSSSGSFREQYF.

The rearrangement joins TRBV19 to TRBJ1-1; D is unresolved. The germline CDR1 and CDR2 sequences are LNHDA and SQIVND (reference sequence). CDR3 length equals 13 residues. The ends were cut back, 1 base at V and 6 bases at J, with 9 bases in the middle. The CDR3 DNA follows: TGTGCCAGTAGTATAGGTCTACGGGCTGAAGCTTTCTTT. This codes for CASSIGLRAEAFF.

The rearrangement joins TRBV3-1 (or the pseudogene TRBV3-2) to TRBJ2-7; 12 nucleotides match TRBD2. This CDR3 spans 13 amino acids. CDR1 is LGHDT and CDR2 is YNNKEL in the germline V gene (reference sequence). V was pared by 8 bases and J by 4 bases, with 3 bases of the junction left unmatched. The CDR3 DNA is TGTGCCAGCCGACTAGCGGGAGTGTACGAGCAGTACTTC. Translation: CASRLAGVYEQYF.

This rearrangement joins TRBV6-6 to TRBJ1-5, with D perhaps TRBD1 (5 bases). The V end lost 6 bases, the J end lost 3 bases, and 9 bases lay between the germline ends. From germline, CDR1 is MNHNY and CDR2 SVGAGI (reference sequence). The CDR3 is 13 amino acids. This CDR3 reads CASRRDFNQPQHF. In nucleotides, the CDR3 is TGTGCCAGCAGGCGGGACTTCAATCAGCCCCAGCATTTT.

V usage is TRBV5-1 and J usage is TRBJ2-1; 8 bases line up with TRBD2. This CDR3 spans 15 amino acids. V was pared by 0 bases and J by 6 bases, with 5 bases of the junction left unmatched. The germline V gene has CDR1 SGHRS and CDR2 YFSETQ. The CDR3 reads CASSLAGGSSNEQFF. The CDR3 bases are TGCGCCAGCAGCTTGGCGGGGGGGTCTAGCAATGAGCAGTTCTTC.

This clone showed up just once. V and J are TRBV18 and TRBJ1-6; 8 bases agree with TRBD1. The CDR3 is 14 amino acids. V trimming: 3 bases; J trimming: 10 bases; junction bases outside the gene matches: 5. Per germline, CDR1 KGHSH and CDR2 LQKENI. The CDR3 coding sequence is TGTGCCAGCTCACCGACAGGGGAAGGGTCACCCCTCCACTTT. Residues: CASSPTGEGSPLHF.

The chain uses TRBV27 and TRBJ2-7; D remains unclear. CDR1 MNHEY and CDR2 SMNVEV come from the germline V gene (reference sequence). CDR3 length: 13 amino acids. With 5 bases removed from V and 1 base from J, the gap between germline ends came to 9 bases. The CDR3 DNA reads as TGTGCCAGCAGTCCTCTATCTTCCTACGAGCAGTACTTC. It specifies CASSPLSSYEQYF.

The chain recombines TRBV10-1 with TRBJ2-2, with 11 bases lining up with TRBD1. The germline gives CDR1 WNHNN, CDR2 SYGVQD (reference sequence). Trimming cost V 6 bases and J 4 bases; bases outside gene matches: 1. This CDR3 spans 14 amino acids. The CDR3 sequence is CASRGQGVTGELFF. The CDR3 DNA reads as TGCGCCAGCAGGGGACAGGGGGTCACCGGGGAGCTGTTTTTT.

This clone has a single count. The V call is TRBV5-1, the J call TRBJ2-7; TRBD1 agrees at 12 bases. This CDR3 is 16 amino acids long. V shed 2 bases and J 2 bases; nucleotides not matched to a gene: 5. Per the germline V gene, CDR1 is SGHRS and CDR2 is YFSETQ. CDR3 nucleotide sequence: TGCGCCAGCAGCTTACTGGGACAGGGGGCCCCCTACGAGCAGTACTTC. It is translated as CASSLLGQGAPYEQYF.

The J gene is TRBJ1-2, the V gene TRBV7-9, with 7 bases fitting TRBD1. The J segment lost 5 bases and the V segment lost 2 bases, leaving 8 bases of the junction unmatched. CDR3 length: 15 residues. CDR1 and CDR2 (germline): SEHNR, FQNEAQ (reference sequence). The CDR3 coding sequence is TGTGCCAGCAGCTTATGGCTTGACAGGGCTTATGGCTACACCTTC. As protein: CASSLWLDRAYGYTF.

This clone was detected once. The CDR3 loop reads CATQQGPGELFF. CDR3 nucleotides: TGTGCCACCCAACAGGGACCCGGGGAGCTGTTTTTT. This chain links TRBV19 with TRBJ2-2; possibly TRBD1 for D (6 bases). Germline V gene sequence: CDR1 LNHDA, CDR2 SQIVND (reference sequence). The V and J ends lost 10 bases and 6 bases respectively, with 12 bases between them. The length of the CDR3 is 12 residues.

The chain is built from TRBV12-3 or TRBV12-4 and TRBJ2-3; maybe TRBD1 (6 bases). V lost 6 bases and J lost 4, with 8 bases in between. The CDR3 contains 12 residues. CDR3 loop: CASSAGADTQYF. The DNA of the CDR3 is TGTGCCAGCAGCGCAGGGGCAGATACGCAGTATTTT.

The J gene is TRBJ2-3, the V gene TRBV21-1; the listed D gene, TRBD2, was not tested against the DNA. TRBV21-1 represents a pseudogene. CDR3 length: 17 amino acids. The CDR3 bases are TGTGCCAGCAGCAAAGTATCGGCGGGACCCATCACAGATACGCAGTATTTT. Its protein is CASSKVSAGPITDTQYF.

This clone was observed a few times. The chain employs TRBV27 and TRBJ1-2; no clear D gene. Germline-derived CDR1 and CDR2 are MNHEY and SMNVEV (reference sequence). The CDR3 sequence is 14 residues long. V was trimmed by 4 bases and J by 4 bases, leaving 13 bases between them. The CDR3 DNA reads TGTGCCAGCAGTTCCCATGCTGGAGGCTATGGCTACACCTTC. Translating it yields CASSSHAGGYGYTF.

The gene calls are TRBV10-3 and TRBJ1-6; the D gene is possibly TRBD1 (5 bases). The V end was cut by 10 bases, the J end by 6 bases, with 19 bases between. The CDR3 contains 15 residues. CDR1 and CDR2 from the germline V gene are ENHRY and SYGVKD. CDR3 DNA sequence: TGTGCCACCAGGGTCTCGGGGGGGGTTAATTCACCCCTCCACTTT. Protein sequence: CATRVSGGVNSPLHF.

This chain connects TRBV3-1 (or the pseudogene TRBV3-2) to TRBJ2-7; the D gene is possibly TRBD1 (6 bases). Germline V gene lookup returns CDR1 LGHDT and CDR2 YNNKEL (reference sequence). V was clipped by 4 bases and J by 1 base, with 17 bases between them. The CDR3 runs to 16 residues. The CDR3 loop reads CASSPSAPGASYEQYF. CDR3 nucleotide sequence: TGTGCCAGCAGCCCATCGGCGCCAGGGGCTTCCTACGAGCAGTACTTC.

The gene calls are TRBV2 and TRBJ2-5, with TRBD2 matching 8 bases. This CDR3 region has 13 residues. The J segment lost 4 bases and the V segment lost 7 bases, leaving 5 bases of the junction unmatched. CDR1 is SNHLY and CDR2 is FYNNEI in the germline V gene. CDR3 in amino acids: CASNRGGIETQYF. The CDR3 coding sequence is TGTGCCAGCAATCGGGGGGGAATAGAGACCCAGTACTTC.

The chain combines TRBV6-6 with TRBJ1-6; 8 bases are a match to TRBD1. This CDR3 spans 14 amino acids. V lost 8 bases, J lost 14 bases, and 14 bases stayed unmatched. Germline V CDR1 and CDR2: MNHNY, SVGAGI (reference sequence). CDR3 in amino acids: CASQATGVFLSLHF. The CDR3 bases are TGTGCCAGCCAGGCGACAGGGGTTTTCCTTTCCCTCCACTTT.

This chain uses TRBV9 with TRBJ1-2; 7 positions match TRBD1. The CDR3 consists of 15 residues. Germline CDR1 SGDLS, CDR2 YYNGEE. After removal of 0 bases from V and 4 bases from J, the junction contained 6 bases not matched to a gene. Here the CDR3 reads CASSVAGGEGYGYTF. CDR3 nucleotide sequence: TGTGCCAGCAGCGTAGCAGGGGGTGAGGGCTATGGCTACACCTTC.

The chain couples TRBV21-1 to TRBJ1-1; no check of the table's D call, TRBD1, against the DNA was made. TRBV21-1 corresponds to a pseudogene. This CDR3 is built from 14 residues. CDR3 nucleotides: TGTGCCAGCATGAGTGAGGGGGTCTACACTGAAGCTTTCTTT. Its protein is CASMSEGVYTEAFF.

This chain connects TRBV5-4 to TRBJ1-2, with D perhaps TRBD1 (6 bases). The CDR3 runs 13 residues. Trimming removed 1 base at V and 7 bases at J, with 11 bases between. Germline CDR1 is SGHNT and CDR2 is YYREEE (reference sequence). The CDR3 coding sequence is TGTGCCAGCAGCTTGAGGGACAACGCTGGCTACACCTTC. Translation gives CASSLRDNAGYTF.

The chain has TRBV5-1 and TRBJ2-5, with TRBD2 matching 12 bases. The CDR3 sequence is 18 residues long. Germline CDR1 and CDR2: SGHRS and YFSETQ. The V and J ends lost 4 bases and 0 bases, in that order; junction bases with no gene match: 10. CDR3 in DNA: TGCGCCAGCAGCATTGGAGGGCTAGCGGGAGGGAACCAAGAGACCCAGTACTTC. Residues: CASSIGGLAGGNQETQYF.

The V call is TRBV28, the J call TRBJ2-7; TRBD2 agrees at 9 bases. The CDR3 has 14 residues. Germline loops: CDR1 MDHEN, CDR2 SYDVKM. With 3 bases clipped from V and 3 bases from J, the junction kept 3 bases outside the gene matches. The chain's CDR3 is CASSLGTSNYEQYF. The DNA for the CDR3 is TGTGCCAGCAGTTTGGGGACTAGCAACTACGAGCAGTACTTC.

The rearrangement joins TRBV6-5 to TRBJ1-3; possibly TRBD1 for D (5 bases). V gave up 6 bases and J gave up 0 bases, with 12 bases separating them. Germline V CDR1 and CDR2: MNHEY, SVGAGI. CDR3 length equals 15 residues. CDR3 residues: CASSYDRISGNTIYF. CDR3 coding DNA: TGTGCCAGCAGCTACGACAGAATCTCTGGAAACACCATATATTTT.

The V call is TRBV7-2, the J call TRBJ2-5, with D possibly TRBD1 on 6 matching bases. Germline loops: CDR1 SGHTA, CDR2 FQGNSA. V lost 2 bases, J lost 4 bases, and 8 bases lay in between. CDR3 size: 13 residues. The CDR3: CASSLTGIETQYF. CDR3 in DNA: TGTGCCAGCAGCTTAACAGGGATAGAGACCCAGTACTTC. The complete variable domain, with remaining parts taken from reference TRBV7-2 and TRBJ2-5, reads GAGVSQSPSNKVTEKGKDVELRCDPISGHTALYWYRQSLGQGLEFLIYFQGNSAPDKSGLPSDRFSAERTGGSVSTLTIQRTQQEDSAVYLCASSLTGIETQYFGPGTRLLVL.

The V gene is TRBV27, the J gene TRBJ1-1, with 7 bases identical to TRBD1. V trimming: 5 bases; J trimming: 4 bases; junction bases outside the gene matches: 7. Germline V gene sequence: CDR1 MNHEY, CDR2 SMNVEV (reference sequence). The CDR3 totals 14 residues. The CDR3 DNA reads as TGTGCCAGCAGTGGATCTACAGGGGCCACTGAAGCTTTCTTT. It is translated as CASSGSTGATEAFF.